A selection of T cell receptor beta chains follows, all from one sample in a study of read filtering for tumor transcriptome and immune sequencing. TCRdb used MiXCR to reprocess the reads, holding one entry per CDR3 protein. The data show 45,000 to 50,000 distinct CDR3 sequences, 12% seen once. The sample taken for sequencing was a population of CD138-negative cells sorted from bone marrow. These receptors were collected from a donor at least 40 years old with multiple myeloma. The CDR3 runs from the conserved cysteine through the conserved F or W. Each record gives: J gene, V gene, CDR3 protein.

J: TRBJ2-5; V: TRBV7-2; CDR3: CASSLSPGGVQETQYF
J: TRBJ1-4; V: TRBV5-4; CDR3: CASSPGLDEKLFF
J: TRBJ2-5; V: TRBV12-3/TRBV12-4; CDR3: CASRLAAAPAQYF
J: TRBJ1-2; V: TRBV29-1; CDR3: CSVEGTGDGYTF
J: TRBJ1-5; V: TRBV6-1; CDR3: CASSPSPGTDYSNQPQHF
J: TRBJ2-2; V: TRBV27; CDR3: CASSLSYMTGELFF
J: TRBJ2-2; V: TRBV6-1; CDR3: CAEGNSAGELFF
J: TRBJ2-5; V: TRBV28; CDR3: CASRETQYF
J: TRBJ1-1; V: TRBV13; CDR3: CASSLRLNTEAFF
J: TRBJ1-5; V: TRBV6-6; CDR3: CASSSGQSSNQPQHF
J: TRBJ1-1; V: TRBV12-3/TRBV12-4; CDR3: CASSLTVRAFF
J: TRBJ2-2; V: TRBV5-5; CDR3: CASSSIPGQGAGELFF
J: TRBJ1-1; V: TRBV6-2/TRBV6-3; CDR3: CASSPGGSRGNTEAFF
J: TRBJ1-2; V: TRBV14; CDR3: CASSQGTGPFGYGYTF
J: TRBJ2-1; V: TRBV7-2; CDR3: CASSLQGRVQNEQFF
J: TRBJ2-1; V: TRBV5-6; CDR3: CASSSRTGSSYNEQFF
J: TRBJ2-5; V: TRBV30; CDR3: CAWSFTFQETQYF
J: TRBJ2-2; V: TRBV19; CDR3: CASKRGTGLTGELFF
J: TRBJ2-2; V: TRBV20-1; CDR3: CSARVTGGASGRTGELFF
J: TRBJ2-1; V: TRBV7-6; CDR3: CASSGGLNNEQFF
J: TRBJ2-7; V: TRBV5-1; CDR3: CASSSGTSGSYEQYF
J: TRBJ1-5; V: TRBV19; CDR3: CASSIDLRSNQPQHF
J: TRBJ2-1; V: TRBV7-3; CDR3: CASSPGGPNEQFF
J: TRBJ2-3; V: TRBV28; CDR3: CASGTRQGDNTDTQYF
J: TRBJ2-6; V: TRBV12-3/TRBV12-4; CDR3: CASSLRGAGANVLTF
J: TRBJ1-1; V: TRBV5-1; CDR3: CASSFEGQANTEAFF
J: TRBJ2-2; V: TRBV19; CDR3: CASSLWGAGGFTGELFF
J: TRBJ1-1; V: TRBV5-1; CDR3: CASSLRGGGQGAATEAFF
J: TRBJ2-2; V: TRBV7-9; CDR3: CASSLTSGIRGIGGELFF
J: TRBJ1-4; V: TRBV27; CDR3: CASSLRGTGREKLFF
J: TRBJ2-7; V: TRBV12-3/TRBV12-4; CDR3: CASSPGGGIVNEQYF
J: TRBJ2-2; V: TRBV12-3/TRBV12-4; CDR3: CASMAGTNTGELFF
J: TRBJ2-2; V: TRBV3-1; CDR3: CASSQPTGELFF
J: TRBJ2-7; V: TRBV7-8; CDR3: CASTSGGSSYEQYF
J: TRBJ2-2; V: TRBV5-1; CDR3: CASSSPITRNTGELFF
J: TRBJ2-1; V: TRBV10-2; CDR3: CASSGLAGGDNEQFF
J: TRBJ2-1; V: TRBV6-5; CDR3: CASRRKNHYNGQVF
J: TRBJ2-4; V: TRBV3-1; CDR3: CASSQEGLQYF
J: TRBJ1-5; V: TRBV27; CDR3: CAGSFKGRQPQHF
J: TRBJ2-1; V: TRBV3-1; CDR3: CASSLDNSYNEQFF
J: TRBJ1-1; V: TRBV3-1; CDR3: CASSPLADLRPNTEAFF